This T cell receptor beta chain derives from a study of blood T cell repertoires in COVID-19. How the authors handled the data: Amplifying reference gene primers gave estimates of nucleated cell counts. This table comes from immunoSEQ multiplex PCR, and its TCRdb copy is limited to in-frame clones, with some not included. V, J and clone size derive from that table, while D and trimming were established from the DNA sequence. The top ten hold 50% of the sample, which has under 75,000 clones, around 76% seen once. Trimming took off 7 bases at V and 4 bases at J, with 29 bases between the two ends. The CDR3 has 18 amino acids. The V gene's germline CDR1 is MNHEY and CDR2 SMNVEV (reference sequence).

This TCR was sampled from a woman of 80 years or more with acute or convalescent COVID-19. The sample was peripheral blood. The genes are TRBV27 and TRBJ2-7; no clear D gene. Here the CDR3 DNA reads TGTGCCAGCAACTCGGGTCCGGGTGCCGGATCCCTCAAATACGAGCAGTACTTC. This codes for CASNSGPGAGSLKYEQYF.